The 3 T cell receptor beta chains listed next were all sequenced from one sample in a study of metastatic and nonmetastatic thyroid tumors (dated by TCRdb to the early 2020s). No patient had received any treatment before thyroid surgery. The library relied on PCR. TCRdb shows the sequencer as Illumina HiSeq 4000. In TCRdb, the public reads were trimmed at Q25 with fastp and aligned with MiXCR, with productive beta chains retained. For this sample the table gives about 35,000 clones, of which around 20% were detected only once. The leading ten clones occupy about 17% of the sample. Sequenced: blood. These receptors were taken from a female donor with papillary thyroid cancer or a benign thyroid nodule (not recorded which). Some clones in this sample may be carry-over from other donors' samples.

This clone showed up many times. The chain uses TRBV7-2 and TRBJ1-1; D is unclear. CDR1 and CDR2 (germline): SGHTA, FQGNSA. Between the trimmed V and J ends, which lost 4 bases and 6 bases, there was a span of 9 bases. CDR3 length equals 12 residues. CDR3 amino acids: CASSYMTPEAFF. The CDR3 DNA reads as TGTGCCAGCAGCTACATGACACCTGAAGCTTTCTTT. The complete variable domain, with remaining parts taken from reference TRBV7-2 and TRBJ1-1, reads GAGVSQSPSNKVTEKGKDVELRCDPISGHTALYWYRQSLGQGLEFLIYFQGNSAPDKSGLPSDRFSAERTGGSVSTLTIQRTQQEDSAVYLCASSYMTPEAFFGQGTRLTVV.

The table lists this clone with a few counts. The V gene is TRBV6-1, the J gene TRBJ2-7; D uncertain. Germline V gene data show CDR1 as MNHNS and CDR2 as SASEGT. With 2 bases removed from V and 6 bases from J, the gap between germline ends came to 5 bases. The CDR3 is 11 amino acids. CDR3 residues: CASSEKFEQYF. For the CDR3, the DNA is TGTGCCAGCAGTGAAAAGTTCGAGCAGTACTTC.

This clone was counted many times. The chain couples TRBV18 to TRBJ2-2; tentatively, D is TRBD1 (6 bases). V dropped 3 bases and J dropped 7 bases, with 9 bases sitting between them. Germline CDR1 is KGHSH and CDR2 is LQKENI. The CDR3 totals 13 residues. This chain's CDR3 is CASSPTGIGELFF. In DNA, the CDR3 is TGTGCCAGCTCACCTACAGGGATCGGGGAGCTGTTTTTT.